This T cell receptor (beta chain) was recorded in a study of Ad26.COV2.S vaccination and SARS-CoV-2 variants. This clone was counted a single time. TCRdb's copy holds only in-frame clones and misses some; the assay was immunoSEQ multiplex PCR. The data show more than 250,000 clones, 87% seen once. Germline CDR1 reads SGHRS; CDR2 reads YFSETQ. This CDR3 region has 15 residues. The ends were cut back, 0 bases at V and 1 base at J, with 10 bases in the middle. Sample treatment: 19 received Ad26.COV2.S at low or high dose, single or two shots; about 5 received placebo; per-sample allocation not given. Sampling was performed 63 days after the first vaccine or placebo injection.

Sequences were derived from peripheral blood, sampled in a trial of Ad26.COV2.S vaccine versus placebo. This clonotype was obtained from a person between 18 and 65 years old who received the Ad26.COV2.S COVID-19 vaccine or a placebo. This sequence joins TRBV5-1 and TRBJ1-1, with D hard to call. The CDR3 reads CASSLGGTGNTEAFF. The CDR3 DNA reads TGCGCCAGCAGCTTGGGGGGTACGGGGAACACTGAAGCTTTCTTT.